Presented here are 21 T cell receptor beta chains from one specimen sequenced in a study of T cell responses to AZD1222 COVID-19 vaccine. Data came from immunoSEQ multiplex PCR; TCRdb stores just in-frame clones and leaves some out. There are about 86,000 clones in the sample; over 75% occur only once, and about 12% lies in the top ten. This sample comprised peripheral blood, obtained 28 days after the second AZD1222 dose. The receptors shown here come from an adult who received the AZD1222 COVID-19 vaccine.

This chain uses TRBV29-1 with TRBJ2-7, with a possible D match to TRBD1 (5 bases). The germline gives CDR1 SQVTM, CDR2 ANQGSEA. The CDR3 runs to 13 residues. Trimming left V 7 bases short and J 3 bases short, with 16 bases between. The CDR3 here is CSDDGRQSYEQYF. The CDR3 DNA is TGCAGCGACGACGGTCGACAGAGCTACGAGCAGTACTTC.

The chain joins TRBV12-5 to TRBJ1-1, with D possibly TRBD1 on 6 matching bases. The germline V and J ends were trimmed by 7 bases and 2 bases, with 8 bases remaining between them. This CDR3 spans 12 amino acids. Germline V lookup: CDR1 LGHNT, CDR2 FRNRAP. In DNA, the CDR3 is TGTGCTAGTGTACAGGGCAACACTGAAGCTTTCTTT. Residues: CASVQGNTEAFF.

The rearrangement uses TRBV19 and TRBJ1-5, with 9 bases aligning to TRBD1. Germline-derived CDR1 and CDR2 are LNHDA and SQIVND (reference sequence). The V gene end was trimmed by 7 bases and the J gene end by 7 bases; junction bases not matched to a gene: 11. The CDR3 is 15 residues long. Here the CDR3 reads CASTPLQGARQPQHF. The CDR3 DNA reads TGTGCCAGTACCCCATTACAGGGGGCCAGACAGCCCCAGCATTTT.

The chain employs TRBV4-3 and TRBJ1-5; D not resolved. CDR1 and CDR2 (germline): LGHNA, YSLEER. The CDR3 is made up of 13 amino acids. Trimming pared 4 bases from V and 6 bases from J, leaving 10 bases between. The CDR3 nucleotides read TGCGCCAGCAGCCTTGCCGCGGGTCAGCCCCAGCATTTT. Protein sequence: CASSLAAGQPQHF.

This clone appeared a single time. The chain combines TRBV28 with TRBJ2-3; D may correspond to TRBD1 or TRBD2 (5 bases each). V was pared by 6 bases and J by 2 bases, with 21 bases between. CDR1 is MDHEN and CDR2 is SYDVKM in the germline V gene. The CDR3 consists of 17 residues. CDR3 region: CASSPGRYGGYTDTQYF. In DNA, the CDR3 is TGTGCCAGCAGCCCCGGGCGCTATGGGGGTTACACAGATACGCAGTATTTT.

The chain has TRBV10-3 and TRBJ1-5; TRBD1 is a possible D gene (5 bases). Per the germline V gene, CDR1 is ENHRY and CDR2 is SYGVKD. The V gene lost 8 bases and the J gene lost 7 bases, with 18 bases spanning the gap. The CDR3 has 14 amino acids. CDR3 nucleotide sequence: TGTGCCATCTCTGACCCAGGGAATAAACAGCCCCAGCATTTT. It specifies CAISDPGNKQPQHF.

J is TRBJ1-2 and V is TRBV19, with TRBD1 matching over 9 bases. Germline V gives CDR1 LNHDA, CDR2 SQIVND (reference sequence). The CDR3 has 13 residues. Losses at the gene ends were 5 bases for V and 7 bases for J; bases not matched to a gene: 5. The CDR3 coding sequence is TGTGCCAGTAGTCCGGGACAGGGACGTGGCTACACCTTC. It yields the protein CASSPGQGRGYTF.

This chain joins TRBV5-5 and TRBJ2-5; D possibly corresponds to TRBD1 (6 bases). This CDR3 region has 15 residues. Trimming removed 2 bases from V and 2 bases from J, with 13 bases in between. CDR1 is SGHKS, CDR2 YYEKEE, per germline (reference sequence). This chain's CDR3 is CASSFDSGQQETQYF. Here the CDR3 DNA reads TGTGCCAGCAGCTTCGACTCGGGACAACAAGAGACCCAGTACTTC. The whole variable domain, filled in from reference TRBV5-5 and TRBJ2-5, reads DAGVTQSPTHLIKTRGQQVTLRCSPISGHKSVSWYQQVLGQGPQFIFQYYEKEERGRGNFPDRFSARQFPNYSSELNVNALLLGDSALYLCASSFDSGQQETQYFGPGTRLLVL.

The genes are TRBV7-9 and TRBJ2-2; D is uncertain. There are 15 residues in the CDR3. Per the germline V gene, CDR1 is SEHNR and CDR2 is FQNEAQ (reference sequence). The germline V and J ends were trimmed by 2 bases and 0 bases, with 7 bases remaining between them. CDR3 region: CASSLTTSNTGELFF. DNA for the CDR3: TGTGCCAGCAGCTTAACCACTTCGAACACCGGGGAGCTGTTTTTT.

The rearrangement links TRBV3-1 (or the pseudogene TRBV3-2) to TRBJ1-1; D is ambiguous. The ends were cut back, 4 bases at V and 5 bases at J, with 14 bases in the middle. The CDR3 has 14 amino acids. The germline V gene has CDR1 LGHDT and CDR2 YNNKEL (reference sequence). CDR3 amino acids: CASSPNVGLTEAFF. The DNA for the CDR3 is TGTGCCAGCAGCCCGAACGTCGGGTTGACTGAAGCTTTCTTT.

This sequence joins TRBV7-9 and TRBJ2-7; 10 bases map to TRBD2. Trimming removed 5 bases from V and 3 bases from J; junction bases left unmatched: 4. Per the germline V gene, CDR1 is SEHNR and CDR2 is FQNEAQ (reference sequence). The CDR3 length is 14 residues. In DNA, the CDR3 is TGTGCCAGCAGCCCTAGCGGGGGATACTACGAGCAGTACTTC. Amino acids: CASSPSGGYYEQYF.

This sequence joins TRBV19 and TRBJ1-4; TRBD1 matches at 8 bases. Germline CDR1 reads LNHDA; CDR2 reads SQIVND (reference sequence). The CDR3 runs 15 residues. V shed 3 bases, J shed 7 bases, and the junction held 7 bases outside the gene matches. DNA for the CDR3: TGTGCCAGTAGTATGCGGGGACAGGTAGCTGAAAAACTGTTTTTT. Protein sequence: CASSMRGQVAEKLFF. The full variable domain, completed using reference TRBV19 and TRBJ1-4, is DGGITQSPKYLFRKEGQNVTLSCEQNLNHDAMYWYRQDPGQGLRLIYYSQIVNDFQKGDIAEGYSVSREKKESFPLTVTSAQKNPTAFYLCASSMRGQVAEKLFFGSGTQLSVL.

The V gene is TRBV28, the J gene TRBJ1-5, with 8 bases fitting TRBD1. Germline V gene lookup returns CDR1 MDHEN and CDR2 SYDVKM. CDR3 length: 19 amino acids. Unmatched junction bases numbered 15, after V lost 5 bases and J lost 0 bases. The CDR3 DNA reads as TGTGCCAGCAGTGTTACAGGGGGATCCAACCTATATAGCAATCAGCCCCAGCATTTT. Translating it yields CASSVTGGSNLYSNQPQHF.

CDR3 in DNA: TGTGCCTGGAGTGTGTACGGGAGAAAACTGTTTTTT. Amino acids: CAWSVYGRKLFF. V gene TRBV30 combines with J gene TRBJ1-4; no clear D. CDR3 size: 12 residues. V lost 0 bases to trimming and J lost 10 bases, with 9 bases between them. Germline CDR1 and CDR2: GTSNPN and SVGIG (reference sequence).

The V call is TRBV11-2, the J call TRBJ2-7; 9 bases fit TRBD2. The trim removed 0 bases at V and 3 bases at J, leaving 9 bases unmatched. The length of the CDR3 is 17 residues. CDR1 is SGHAT and CDR2 is FQNNGV in the germline V gene. The CDR3 protein is CASSLDGGAGGSYEQYF. CDR3 bases: TGTGCCAGCAGCTTAGACGGGGGAGCGGGAGGTAGCTACGAGCAGTACTTC.

This chain uses TRBV11-2 with TRBJ2-2; unclear D gene. Germline V gene lookup returns CDR1 SGHAT and CDR2 FQNNGV. Trimming removed 2 bases at V and 7 bases at J, with 8 bases between. The CDR3 length is 13 residues. The CDR3 loop is CASSLFEDGELFF. In DNA, the CDR3 is TGTGCCAGCAGCTTATTTGAGGACGGGGAGCTGTTTTTT. Supplemented by reference TRBV11-2 and TRBJ2-2, the full variable domain reads EAGVAQSPRYKIIEKRQSVAFWCNPISGHATLYWYQQILGQGPKLLIQFQNNGVVDDSQLPKDRFSAERLKGVDSTLKIQPAKLEDSAVYLCASSLFEDGELFFGEGSRLTVL.

The chain combines TRBV5-1 with TRBJ1-2, with D tentatively TRBD1 (6 bases). Between the trimmed V and J ends, which lost 0 bases and 4 bases, there was a span of 16 bases. The germline V gene has CDR1 SGHRS and CDR2 YFSETQ. CDR3 length equals 16 residues. The CDR3 reads CASSLAVTGSIYGYTF. CDR3 nucleotide sequence: TGCGCCAGCAGCTTGGCCGTCACAGGGAGTATCTATGGCTACACCTTC.

The chain combines TRBV6-1 with TRBJ1-5; 9 bases align to TRBD1. The CDR3 is made up of 17 amino acids. Looked up from germline, CDR1 is MNHNS and CDR2 is SASEGT. After removal of 3 bases from V and 3 bases from J, the junction contained 9 bases not matched to a gene. CDR3 protein: CASSDFGTGLFNQPQHF. The CDR3 DNA sequence: TGTGCCAGCAGTGACTTTGGGACAGGGCTTTTCAATCAGCCCCAGCATTTT.

J is TRBJ2-7 and V is TRBV4-2; 7 nucleotides match TRBD2. This CDR3 comprises 15 residues. J was trimmed by 3 bases and V by 0 bases; bases with no gene match: 5. The germline gives CDR1 LGHNA, CDR2 YNFKEQ. The CDR3 nucleotides are TGTGCCAGCAGCCAAGATGTTGCTAGCGGCTACGAGCAGTACTTC. Protein: CASSQDVASGYEQYF.

This clone was seen just once. The chain couples TRBV7-8 to TRBJ2-7; the D is unclear. CDR1 is SGHVS and CDR2 is FQNEAQ in the germline V gene. Trimming took off 5 bases at V and 5 bases at J, with 16 bases between the two ends. The CDR3 is 14 amino acids. The CDR3 loop is CASSTSSARHEQYF. DNA of the CDR3: TGTGCCAGCAGCACGTCCTCGGCACGGCACGAGCAGTACTTC.

V is TRBV5-1 and J is TRBJ2-2; TRBD2 agrees at 12 bases. V lost 2 bases to trimming and J lost 4 bases; unmatched junction nucleotides: 9. CDR1 and CDR2 from the germline V gene are SGHRS and YFSETQ. There are 18 residues in the CDR3. Written as DNA, the CDR3 is TGCGCCAGCAGCTTCCCCGGACTAGCGGGATTTCGCACCGGGGAGCTGTTTTTT. Protein: CASSFPGLAGFRTGELFF. Based on the CDR3 plus reference TRBV5-1 and TRBJ2-2, the full variable domain is KAGVTQTPRYLIKTRGQQVTLSCSPISGHRSVSWYQQTPGQGLQFLFEYFSETQRNKGNFPGRFSGRQFSNSRSEMNVSTLELGDSALYLCASSFPGLAGFRTGELFFGEGSRLTVL.